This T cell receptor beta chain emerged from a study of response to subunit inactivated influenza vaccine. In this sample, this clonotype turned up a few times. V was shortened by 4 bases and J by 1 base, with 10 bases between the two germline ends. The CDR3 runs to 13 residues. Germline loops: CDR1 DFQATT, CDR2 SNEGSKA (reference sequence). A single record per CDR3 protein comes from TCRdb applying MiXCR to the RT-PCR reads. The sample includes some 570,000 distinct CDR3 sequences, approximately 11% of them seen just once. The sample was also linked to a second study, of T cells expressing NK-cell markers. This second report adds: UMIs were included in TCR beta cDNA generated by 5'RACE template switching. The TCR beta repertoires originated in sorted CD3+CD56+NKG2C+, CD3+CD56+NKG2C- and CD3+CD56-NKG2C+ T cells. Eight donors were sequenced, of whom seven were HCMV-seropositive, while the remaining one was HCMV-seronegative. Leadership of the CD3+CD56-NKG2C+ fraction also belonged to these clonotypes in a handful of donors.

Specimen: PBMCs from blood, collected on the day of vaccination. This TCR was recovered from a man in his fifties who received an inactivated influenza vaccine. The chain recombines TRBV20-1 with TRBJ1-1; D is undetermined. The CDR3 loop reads CSATRQGNTEAFF. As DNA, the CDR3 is TGCAGTGCTACCCGACAAGGGAACACTGAAGCTTTCTTT.